This TCR beta chain came from a study of T cell responses to AZD1222 COVID-19 vaccine. Investigators merged groups given second doses at roughly 4 or roughly 12 weeks. The study, taken as a whole, reports: Mapped onto spike, vaccine-associated CD4 TCRs spanned it and were dominant at 160-218 and 743-854.

V dropped 4 bases and J dropped 2; count of bases not matched to a gene: 7. Germline CDR1 reads MGHRA; CDR2 reads YSYEKL. The CDR3 contains 15 residues. Profiling relied on immunoSEQ multiplex PCR, and the TCRdb table lists in-frame clones only, not all of them. The sample includes about 140,000 clones, 88% of them seen just once. About this clone: No antigen is known for it.

The chain recombines TRBV4-1 with TRBJ2-5; 7 nucleotides align to TRBD1. The clonotype comes from an adult who received the AZD1222 COVID-19 vaccine. The sequenced sample was peripheral blood, obtained 28 days after the second AZD1222 dose. The CDR3 protein is CASSPEGAEQETQYF. The CDR3 DNA reads as TGCGCCAGCAGCCCCGAGGGGGCGGAGCAAGAGACCCAGTACTTC.